The source of this TCR beta chain is a study of beta chain features in type 1 diabetes (dated by TCRdb to 2017 to 2018). Describing the broader study: Mean age, gender distribution, total cell number and subset yield did not differ between patients and healthy donors. A total of 90 million to 130 million sorted cells were examined across all samples, and a strong correlation was observed between cell number per subset and RNA yield. In the study, TCRB repertoires of sorted circulating CD4+ T cell subsets from recently diagnosed type 1 diabetes patients were compared with those of matched healthy donors. Naive and central memory subsets were obtained from all 30 or so donors, but regulatory and stem cell-like memory subsets were isolated from only 8 patients and roughly 8 healthy donors.

Each donor gave one peripheral blood draw, roughly 0.11 L on average, collected into heparinised tubes. Naive, central memory, regulatory and stem cell-like memory CD4+ T cells were sorted on a BD FACSAria II using a panel including CD45RO, CCR7, CD25, CD127, CD95 and CD27. Purity was above 98% for every sorted population. PBMCs were isolated right away by Lymphoprep density gradient centrifugation and were stained directly, without culture. So that batch effects would be minimized, each experiment stained and sorted samples in pairs, pairing one healthy donor with one patient. The entire amount of isolated RNA was reverse transcribed using the High Capacity cDNA Reverse Transcription Kit, so the sequenced TCRB transcripts were expressed ones. Naive, central memory and regulatory T cell samples underwent deep immunoSEQ sequencing, averaging roughly 3.5 million total reads per sample. Sorted cells were lysed in RLT buffer, and RNA was extracted using DNase-treated RNeasy Micro or Mini kits according to cell number. Each cell subset was processed on its own to prevent cross-contamination, while patient and healthy donor samples were processed together. TCRB sequences were amplified from cDNA with the immunoSEQ multiplex PCR, producing 87-bp fragments spanning the CDR3 region. The amplicons were sequenced using the Illumina HiSeq platform. The original pipeline was this. PCR bias was corrected computationally using synthetic template baselines, and reads within Hamming distance 2 were collapsed, with unmergeable singletons discarded. Reads were aligned against IMGT to assign V, D and J genes, CDR3 length and insertions or deletions at six rearrangement sites. Within each subset, clonotype counts were normalized to sorted cell number, and only after that were true diversity and Gini coefficients computed with the tcR R package. The overlap coefficient, calculated on TCRB nucleotide sequences, was used to quantify repertoire sharing. As a proxy for the pre-selection repertoire, out-of-frame TCRB sequences from naive cells were analyzed. TCRdb stores this immuneACCESS table with in-frame sequences only. Part of the clones is absent; in the studies checked, under half of the shortfall reflects unresolved V genes, and no reason is known for the rest. V and J calls and clone size are those listed in that table; D and trimming were worked out from the DNA. The sample records nearly 700,000 clones, around 15% of which are singletons. Roughly 0.022% of the sample goes to the ten largest clones.

Trimmed from V: 2 bases; trimmed from J: 1 base; junction bases lacking a gene match: 2. Reading from cysteine to phenylalanine, the CDR3 counts 15 amino acids. Only the CDR3 DNA stays, 45 bases, in frame from base 1. The germline V gene specifies SGHRS as CDR1 and YFSETQ as CDR2. Broad study findings and their caveats: HLA sub-analyses involved small numbers of individuals, so any influence of HLA type on TCRB rearrangement remained unresolved. At VDJ recombination sites, type 1 diabetes patients had fewer insertions and more deleted nucleotides, which implies abnormalities in thymic rearrangement. Naive, central memory and regulatory TCRB repertoires appeared more similar among patients than among healthy donors. PCR might favor shorter templates, but patient and control samples were amplified and corrected together, so any skew would affect both groups equally. Sequencing cDNA rather than genomic DNA could over-represent highly expressing activated cells, although activation and CD3 levels did not differ between groups. Type 1 diabetes patients showed a moderate but significant shortening of TCRB CDR3 length in all four CD4+ subsets.

A few counts support this clone. The target of this receptor is not known. Per-base qualities were not stored, and no clone one base away is much larger. The sequence links TRBV5-1 to TRBJ1-5; 8 bases in the junction line up with TRBD1. Specimen: naive CD4+ T cells from blood. What this sample's cell subset or site label stands for: true naive CD4+ T cells. The sequence was obtained from a man aged 18 to 29 with type 1 diabetes. The DNA reads TGCGCCAGCAGCTTACAGGGGGGGAGCAATCAGCCCCAGCATTTT. This yields the protein CASSLQGGSNQPQHF.